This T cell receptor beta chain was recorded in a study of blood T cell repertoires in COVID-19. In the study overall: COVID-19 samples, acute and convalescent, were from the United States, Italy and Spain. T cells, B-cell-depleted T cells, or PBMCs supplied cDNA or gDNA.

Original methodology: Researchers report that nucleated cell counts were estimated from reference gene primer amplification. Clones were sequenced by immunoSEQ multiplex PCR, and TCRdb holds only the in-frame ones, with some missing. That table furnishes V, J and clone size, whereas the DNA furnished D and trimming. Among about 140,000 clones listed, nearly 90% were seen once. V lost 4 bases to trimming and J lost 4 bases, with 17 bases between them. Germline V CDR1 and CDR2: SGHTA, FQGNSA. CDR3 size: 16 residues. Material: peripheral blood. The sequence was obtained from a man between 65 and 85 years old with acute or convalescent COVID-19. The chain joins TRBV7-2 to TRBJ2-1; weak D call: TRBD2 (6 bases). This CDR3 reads CASSSQVTGGYNEQFF. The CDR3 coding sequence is TGTGCCAGCAGCTCCCAGGTCACCGGGGGATACAATGAGCAGTTCTTC.